Shown below are 27 T cell receptor beta chains from a single sample sequenced in a study of T cells expressing NK-cell markers. From its re-call of the 5' RACE reads, TCRdb lists each CDR3 protein once, without DNA. This sample's table reports roughly 450,000 distinct CDR3 sequences. The sample consisted of blood T cells: a sorted CD56 or NKG2C T cell subset, CD4+ or CD8+ T cells, or bulk PBMC T cells (not recorded which). These receptors came from a woman between 50 and 59 years old in good health.

The chain carries TRBV7-9 and TRBJ1-2. The CDR3 is 16 amino acids. Per the germline V gene, CDR1 is SEHNR and CDR2 is FQNEAQ (reference sequence). CDR3 sequence reads: CASSPHEIGSVYGYTF. Complete variable domain (other parts from reference TRBV7-9 and TRBJ1-2): DTGVSQNPRHKITKRGQNVTFRCDPISEHNRLYWYRQTLGQGPEFLTYFQNEAQLEKSRLLSDRFSAERPKGSFSTLEIQRTEQGDSAMYLCASSPHEIGSVYGYTFGSGTRLTVV.

This chain connects TRBV7-8 to TRBJ1-3. The CDR3 has 16 residues. CDR1 and CDR2 from the germline V gene are SGHVS and FQNEAQ. CDR3 loop: CASSSIGTSSGNTIYF.

The chain carries TRBV7-2 and TRBJ2-3. Germline-derived CDR1 and CDR2 are SGHTA and FQGNSA. This CDR3 spans 13 amino acids. The CDR3 loop reads CASSLLYGDTQYF.

The rearrangement links TRBV11-3 to TRBJ2-7; no DNA is available, so the TRBD2 call from TCRdb remains unchecked. This CDR3 comprises 15 residues. The V gene's germline CDR1 is SGHNT and CDR2 YENEEA. CDR3 sequence: CASSMGTSGIDEQYF.

The rearrangement uses TRBV9 and TRBJ2-2; checking the TCRdb D call of TRBD1 is not possible without DNA. The length of the CDR3 is 15 residues. Per the germline V gene, CDR1 is SGDLS and CDR2 is YYNGEE. The CDR3 sequence is CASSEGQDNTGELFF.

This chain links TRBV6-5 with TRBJ1-1; as DNA is missing, the TRBD1 call by TCRdb cannot be tested. The germline V gene encodes CDR1 MNHEY and CDR2 SVGAGI. The CDR3 consists of 12 residues. CDR3 loop: CASSGDGGRAFF.

The chain has TRBV20-1 and TRBJ2-2; the TRBD1 assignment by TCRdb is unverifiable without DNA. Germline values: CDR1 DFQATT, CDR2 SNEGSKA (reference sequence). The CDR3 spans 15 residues. Here the CDR3 reads CSARELDRVRGELFF.

This rearrangement joins TRBV24-1 to TRBJ1-2; TCRdb proposes TRBD1, but this gene call is untestable without DNA. Germline CDR1 reads KGHDR; CDR2 reads SFDVKD. CDR3 length equals 16 residues. The CDR3 protein is CATSDPRGPTNYGYTF.

This chain uses TRBV6-6 with TRBJ2-2; TCRdb picks TRBD1, but there is no DNA to check that call. Germline V gene lookup returns CDR1 MNHNY and CDR2 SVGAGI (reference sequence). This CDR3 comprises 16 residues. The chain's CDR3 is CASSYTGTDPTGELFF.

The chain combines TRBV6-5 with TRBJ2-5. Germline V CDR1 and CDR2: MNHEY, SVGAGI. The CDR3 consists of 15 residues. CDR3: CASSYSGSPQETQYF.

The chain is built from TRBV7-9 and TRBJ1-1; TCRdb names TRBD1, which stays unverified in the absence of DNA. Germline values: CDR1 SEHNR, CDR2 FQNEAQ (reference sequence). This CDR3 comprises 15 residues. CDR3 sequence reads: CASSQGQTMNTEAFF.

This chain links TRBV5-1 with TRBJ2-4; as DNA is missing, the TRBD1 call by TCRdb cannot be tested. Germline V gives CDR1 SGHRS, CDR2 YFSETQ. This CDR3 is built from 17 residues. The CDR3 sequence is CASSSPRGEMTKNIQYF.

The rearrangement links TRBV7-2 to TRBJ1-2; the D call of TRBD1 rests on TCRdb alone, since no DNA is present to check it. Per the germline V gene, CDR1 is SGHTA and CDR2 is FQGNSA. The CDR3 is 15 residues long. CDR3 sequence: CASSPGGGGHYGYTF.

The chain has TRBV12-3 or TRBV12-4 and TRBJ1-5. The CDR3 has 16 residues. This CDR3 reads CASSRHRTRSNQPQHF.

The V call is TRBV27, the J call TRBJ2-1; no DNA is available, so the TRBD1 call from TCRdb remains unchecked. CDR1 is MNHEY, CDR2 SMNVEV, per germline (reference sequence). This CDR3 is 16 amino acids long. The CDR3 sequence: CASSLWIGQGAHEQFF.

The chain employs TRBV12-3 or TRBV12-4 and TRBJ2-1; TCRdb lists TRBD2, though no DNA is available to test this call. The CDR3 has 15 residues. CDR3 region: CASSLGLAGAREQFF.

This chain joins TRBV20-1 and TRBJ2-1; TCRdb lists TRBD2, though no DNA is available to test this call. This CDR3 is 13 amino acids long. CDR1 DFQATT and CDR2 SNEGSKA come from the germline V gene (reference sequence). The chain's CDR3 is CSAMSGRVNEQFF.

This chain connects TRBV20-1 to TRBJ2-1; with no DNA, the TCRdb D assignment of TRBD2 cannot be verified. The germline gives CDR1 DFQATT, CDR2 SNEGSKA (reference sequence). The CDR3 consists of 13 residues. CDR3 loop: CSASPGLNNEQFF.

The V gene is TRBV4-2, the J gene TRBJ2-6; TCRdb selects TRBD1, and the lack of DNA leaves this call unchecked. Germline V lookup: CDR1 LGHNA, CDR2 YNFKEQ. The CDR3 spans 16 residues. Here the CDR3 reads CASSQQGTRFADVLTF.

The V call is TRBV6-5, the J call TRBJ2-7; as DNA is missing, the TRBD1 call by TCRdb cannot be tested. The CDR3 contains 16 residues. Per germline, CDR1 MNHEY and CDR2 SVGAGI. Here the CDR3 reads CASSYTPTGGFSEQYF.

V is TRBV5-5 and J is TRBJ1-2. The CDR3 loop spans 14 amino acids. Germline V CDR1 and CDR2: SGHKS, YYEKEE (reference sequence). The CDR3 here is CASSLAGIMQGYTF.

The rearrangement joins TRBV4-1 to TRBJ1-2. The CDR3 has 14 residues. The germline CDR1 and CDR2 sequences are MGHRA and YSYEKL. The CDR3 protein is CASSQDRGYHGYTF.

The V gene is TRBV3-1, the J gene TRBJ2-2. Germline CDR1 LGHDT, CDR2 YNNKEL (reference sequence). CDR3 length: 14 residues. The CDR3 sequence: CASSLEVFTGELFF.

The gene calls are TRBV6-1 and TRBJ2-6; TCRdb selects TRBD1, and the lack of DNA leaves this call unchecked. The CDR3 covers 21 residues. Germline V gene sequence: CDR1 MNHNS, CDR2 SASEGT. The CDR3 region is CASSEYYTAGQVTSGANVLTF.

This sequence joins TRBV7-9 and TRBJ1-3. The CDR3 extends over 14 amino acids. The germline gives CDR1 SEHNR, CDR2 FQNEAQ (reference sequence). CDR3 loop: CASSVLRAGNTIYF.

This chain joins TRBV5-1 and TRBJ1-1; TCRdb outputs TRBD1, but without DNA this stays unchecked. Germline V gene sequence: CDR1 SGHRS, CDR2 YFSETQ. The CDR3 consists of 14 residues. The CDR3 reads CASSLEGGNTEAFF.

This chain links TRBV28 with TRBJ2-3; no DNA is available, so the TRBD2 call from TCRdb remains unchecked. CDR3 length: 16 residues. Germline V gives CDR1 MDHEN, CDR2 SYDVKM. The CDR3 sequence: CASSILSSGRTDTQYF.